The clone carrying this T cell receptor beta chain was seen once. These data come from a study of blood T cell repertoires in COVID-19. For the study at large: Samples of COVID-19 (acute and convalescent) were obtained from the United States, Italy and Spain.

Assay used: immunoSEQ multiplex PCR; TCRdb lists only in-frame clones, some missing. Of fewer than 350,000 clones listed, under 90% are singletons. This CDR3 contains 13 residues. This sequence was found in a woman aged 55 to 70 with active or convalescent COVID-19. The chain uses TRBV21-1 and TRBJ2-5; the listed D gene, TRBD2, was not tested against the DNA. TRBV21-1 is a documented pseudogene. The specimen sequenced was peripheral blood. DNA of the CDR3: TGTGCCAGCAGCAGGTCGGGCGGGGAGACCCAGTACTTC. Encoded protein: CASSRSGGETQYF.